The next 12 T cell receptor beta chains were all read from a single sample in a study of shared clonotypes between healthy human individuals. Sequencing was performed with immunoSEQ multiplex PCR; in TCRdb, only in-frame clones are kept and a portion is missing. This sample has about 2.3 million clones, with more than 80% found just once. The sample comprised naive CD4+ T cells from PBMCs. Subset indicated: CD45RA+ positively selected. These receptors were collected from a man younger than 35 in good health. Some clones in this sample may be carry-over from other donors' samples.

The chain uses TRBV6-1 and TRBJ1-5, with no clear D. In germline, CDR1 is MNHNS, CDR2 SASEGT. The length of the CDR3 is 16 residues. Trimming stripped 4 bases from V and 0 bases from J, with 13 bases between. The CDR3 region is CASSVIDIYSNQPQHF. The CDR3 DNA sequence: TGTGCCAGCAGTGTTATAGACATCTATAGCAATCAGCCCCAGCATTTT.

This rearrangement joins TRBV14 to TRBJ1-2, with 10 bases fitting TRBD1. V lost 3 bases, J lost 6 bases, and 7 bases stayed unmatched. The CDR3 is 15 amino acids. Germline V lookup: CDR1 SGHDN, CDR2 FVKESK. The CDR3 nucleotides read TGTGCCAGCAGCCAGCTGGGACAGGGGATCCATGGCTACACCTTC. Amino acid sequence: CASSQLGQGIHGYTF.

The V and J genes are TRBV6-5 and TRBJ2-5; the D gene is possibly TRBD2 (6 bases). The ends were cut back, 5 bases at V and 0 bases at J, with 7 bases in the middle. From germline, CDR1 is MNHEY and CDR2 SVGAGI. The CDR3 covers 13 residues. The CDR3, as DNA: TGTGCCAGCAGTCGGGACTACCAAGAGACCCAGTACTTC. Amino acid sequence: CASSRDYQETQYF.

The genes are TRBV6-5 and TRBJ1-1; tentatively, D is TRBD1 (6 bases). The germline V gene has CDR1 MNHEY and CDR2 SVGAGI. This CDR3 is built from 16 residues. V lost 0 bases and J lost 7, with 18 bases in between. CDR3 sequence: CASSYSTGAQDDEAFF. DNA of the CDR3: TGTGCCAGCAGTTACTCCACGGGGGCGCAGGATGATGAAGCTTTCTTT.

Remarks on this clone: This same CDR3 is encoded by further DNA sequences in the sample. The chain is built from TRBV28 and TRBJ1-2; perhaps TRBD1 as D (5 bases). CDR3 length equals 13 residues. The germline gives CDR1 MDHEN, CDR2 SYDVKM. V was trimmed by 6 bases and J by 4 bases, leaving 12 bases between them. CDR3 nucleotides: TGTGCCAGCAGCTACGGGGGAGGCTATGGCTACACCTTC. It codes for CASSYGGGYGYTF.

CDR3 in amino acids: CASSDGAGVGTDTQYF. Written as DNA, the CDR3 is TGTGCCAGCAGTGACGGAGCGGGAGTAGGAACAGATACGCAGTATTTT. The chain recombines TRBV2 with TRBJ2-3; TRBD2 matches at 8 bases. The CDR3 runs 16 residues. From germline, CDR1 is SNHLY and CDR2 FYNNEI. V lost 3 bases and J lost 3; bases outside the gene matches: 8.

Note on this clone: Distinct nucleotide sequences in the sample also encode this CDR3. The chain links TRBV6-5 to TRBJ2-7, with TRBD2 matching 10 bases. Germline CDR1 is MNHEY and CDR2 is SVGAGI. The J segment lost 1 base and the V segment lost 2 bases, leaving 2 bases of the junction unmatched. The CDR3 loop spans 15 amino acids. The CDR3 region is CASSYEAGGSYEQYF. CDR3 coding DNA: TGTGCCAGCAGTTACGAAGCGGGAGGGTCCTACGAGCAGTACTTC.

This chain joins TRBV9 and TRBJ1-1; 7 positions agree with TRBD1. The trim removed 6 bases at V and 0 bases at J, leaving 8 bases unmatched. Germline V gene lookup returns CDR1 SGDLS and CDR2 YYNGEE. The CDR3 runs to 15 residues. For the CDR3, the DNA is TGTGCCAGCAACTCCGGGGACAGCCTGAACACTGAAGCTTTCTTT. Amino acid sequence: CASNSGDSLNTEAFF.

V and J are TRBV5-6 and TRBJ2-5, with 12 bases aligning to TRBD2. Trimming took 4 bases from V and 5 from J; bases not matched to a gene: 6. Germline CDR1 reads SGHDT; CDR2 reads YYEEEE. The CDR3 consists of 15 residues. The CDR3 DNA sequence: TGTGCCAGCAGCAAGACTAGCGGGAGATGGGAGACCCAGTACTTC. Translating gives CASSKTSGRWETQYF.

The chain is built from TRBV7-3 and TRBJ1-1; no clear D gene. The CDR3 sequence is 15 residues long. V was pared by 5 bases and J by 3 bases, with 16 bases between. Germline lookup yields CDR1 SGHTA and CDR2 FQGTGA. CDR3 DNA: TGTGCCAGCAGCCAACAAGGACCCCTGGACACTGAAGCTTTCTTT. This codes for CASSQQGPLDTEAFF.

The J gene is TRBJ2-5, the V gene TRBV7-3; 9 nucleotides align to TRBD1. There are 15 residues in the CDR3. J was trimmed by 1 base and V by 6 bases; bases with no gene match: 6. Germline V lookup: CDR1 SGHTA, CDR2 FQGTGA. The CDR3 DNA sequence: TGTGCCAGCAGTACAGGGGGCCCTTCCCAAGAGACCCAGTACTTC. It specifies CASSTGGPSQETQYF.

The chain uses TRBV2 and TRBJ2-6; D is unresolved. Deletions cut 8 bases from V and 2 bases from J, with 13 bases between. In germline, CDR1 is SNHLY, CDR2 FYNNEI. The CDR3 has 15 residues. CDR3 protein: CASGGLVPGANVLTF. The CDR3, as DNA: TGTGCCAGCGGTGGTTTAGTACCTGGGGCCAACGTCCTGACTTTC.